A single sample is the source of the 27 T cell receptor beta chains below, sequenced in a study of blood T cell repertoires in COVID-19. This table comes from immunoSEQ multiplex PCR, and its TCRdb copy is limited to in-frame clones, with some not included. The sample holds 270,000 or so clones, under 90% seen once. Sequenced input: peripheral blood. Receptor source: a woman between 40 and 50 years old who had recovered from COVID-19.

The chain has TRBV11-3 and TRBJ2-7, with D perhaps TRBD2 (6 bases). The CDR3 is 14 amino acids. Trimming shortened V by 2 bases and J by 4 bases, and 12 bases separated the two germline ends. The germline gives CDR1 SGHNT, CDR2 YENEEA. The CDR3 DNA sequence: TGTGCCAGCAGCTTATCGGCGGGATCTTACGAGCAGTACTTC. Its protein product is CASSLSAGSYEQYF.

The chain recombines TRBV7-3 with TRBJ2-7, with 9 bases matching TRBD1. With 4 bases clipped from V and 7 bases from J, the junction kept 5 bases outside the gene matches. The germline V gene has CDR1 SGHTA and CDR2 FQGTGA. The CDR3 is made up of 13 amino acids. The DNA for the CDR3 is TGTGCCAGCAGCTGGGACAGGGCAGGGGAGCAGTACTTC. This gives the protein CASSWDRAGEQYF.

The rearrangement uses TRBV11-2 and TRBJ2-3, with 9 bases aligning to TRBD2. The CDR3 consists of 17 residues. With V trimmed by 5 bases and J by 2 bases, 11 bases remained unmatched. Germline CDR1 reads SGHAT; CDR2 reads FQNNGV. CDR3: CASSPDGLAGFTDTQYF. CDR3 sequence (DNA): TGTGCCAGCAGCCCAGACGGCCTAGCGGGATTCACAGATACGCAGTATTTT.

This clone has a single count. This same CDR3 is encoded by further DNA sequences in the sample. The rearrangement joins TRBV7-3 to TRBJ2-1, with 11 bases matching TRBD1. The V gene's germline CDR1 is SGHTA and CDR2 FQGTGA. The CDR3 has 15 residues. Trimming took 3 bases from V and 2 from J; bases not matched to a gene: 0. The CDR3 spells CASSLGQGAYNEQFF. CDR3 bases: TGTGCCAGCAGCTTGGGACAGGGGGCCTACAATGAGCAGTTCTTC.

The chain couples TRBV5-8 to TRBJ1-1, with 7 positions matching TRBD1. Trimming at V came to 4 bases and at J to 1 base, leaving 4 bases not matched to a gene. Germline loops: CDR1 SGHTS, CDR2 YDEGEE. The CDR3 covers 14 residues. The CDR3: CASSRDSKNTEAFF. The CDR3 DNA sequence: TGTGCCAGCAGCCGGGACAGCAAGAACACTGAAGCTTTCTTT.

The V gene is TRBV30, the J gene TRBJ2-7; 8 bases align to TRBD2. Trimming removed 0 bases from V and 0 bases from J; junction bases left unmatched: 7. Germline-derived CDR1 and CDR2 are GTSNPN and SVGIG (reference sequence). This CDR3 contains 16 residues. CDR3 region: CAWSVLAGGFSYEQYF. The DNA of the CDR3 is TGTGCCTGGAGTGTTCTGGCGGGGGGCTTCTCCTACGAGCAGTACTTC.

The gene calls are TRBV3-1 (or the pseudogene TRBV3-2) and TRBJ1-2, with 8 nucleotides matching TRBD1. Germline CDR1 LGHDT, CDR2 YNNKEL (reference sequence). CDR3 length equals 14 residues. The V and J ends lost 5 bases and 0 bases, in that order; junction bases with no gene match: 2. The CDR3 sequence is CASSAQGANYGYTF. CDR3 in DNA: TGTGCCAGCAGCGCACAGGGGGCTAACTATGGCTACACCTTC.

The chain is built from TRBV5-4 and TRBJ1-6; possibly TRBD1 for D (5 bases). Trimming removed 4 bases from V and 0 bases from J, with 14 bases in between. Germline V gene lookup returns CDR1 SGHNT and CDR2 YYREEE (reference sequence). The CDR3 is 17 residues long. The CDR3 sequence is CASSLAGLSSYNSPLHF. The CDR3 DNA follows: TGTGCCAGCAGCCTAGCGGGGCTTTCCTCCTATAATTCACCCCTCCACTTT.

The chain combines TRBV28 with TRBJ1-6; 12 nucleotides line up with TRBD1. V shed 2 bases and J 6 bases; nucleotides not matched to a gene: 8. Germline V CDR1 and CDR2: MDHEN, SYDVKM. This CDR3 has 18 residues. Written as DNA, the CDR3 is TGTGCCAGCAGTTTAGTGATGGGACAGGGGGCGCTTAATTCACCCCTCCACTTT. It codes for CASSLVMGQGALNSPLHF. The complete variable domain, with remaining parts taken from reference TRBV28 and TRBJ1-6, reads DVKVTQSSRYLVKRTGEKVFLECVQDMDHENMFWYRQDPGLGLRLIYFSYDVKMKEKGDIPEGYSVSREKKERFSLILESASTNQTSMYLCASSLVMGQGALNSPLHFGNGTRLTVT.

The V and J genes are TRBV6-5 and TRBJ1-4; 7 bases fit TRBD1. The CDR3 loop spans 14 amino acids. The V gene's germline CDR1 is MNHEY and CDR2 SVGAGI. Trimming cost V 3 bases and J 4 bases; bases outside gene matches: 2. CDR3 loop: CASSYPGGNEKLFF. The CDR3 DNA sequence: TGTGCCAGCAGTTATCCAGGGGGTAATGAAAAACTGTTTTTT.

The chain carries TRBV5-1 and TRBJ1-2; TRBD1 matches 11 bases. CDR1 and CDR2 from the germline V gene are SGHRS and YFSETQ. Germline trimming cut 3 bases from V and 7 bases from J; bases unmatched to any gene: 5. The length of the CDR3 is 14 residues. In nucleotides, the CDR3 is TGCGCCAGCAGCTCCGGACAGGGGGCGGGTGGCTACACCTTC. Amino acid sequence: CASSSGQGAGGYTF.

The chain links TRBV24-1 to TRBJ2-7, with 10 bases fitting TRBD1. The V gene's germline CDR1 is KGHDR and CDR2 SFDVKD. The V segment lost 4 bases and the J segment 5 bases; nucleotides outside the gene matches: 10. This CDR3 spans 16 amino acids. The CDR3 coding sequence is TGTGCCACCAGTGAACCAACAATGACAGGGGGCGACGAGCAGTACTTC. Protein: CATSEPTMTGGDEQYF.

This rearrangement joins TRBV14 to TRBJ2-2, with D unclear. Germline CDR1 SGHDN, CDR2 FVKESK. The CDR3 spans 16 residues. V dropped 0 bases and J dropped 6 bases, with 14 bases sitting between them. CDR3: CASSQEIREPPGELFF. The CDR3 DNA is TGTGCCAGCAGCCAAGAGATTCGAGAGCCGCCCGGGGAGCTGTTTTTT.

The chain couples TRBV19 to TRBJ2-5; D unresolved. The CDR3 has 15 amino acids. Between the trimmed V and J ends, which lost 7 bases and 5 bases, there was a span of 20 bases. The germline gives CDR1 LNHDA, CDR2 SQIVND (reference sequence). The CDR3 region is CASTLSPDTGETQYF. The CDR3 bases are TGTGCCAGTACCCTCTCACCCGATACGGGTGAGACCCAGTACTTC.

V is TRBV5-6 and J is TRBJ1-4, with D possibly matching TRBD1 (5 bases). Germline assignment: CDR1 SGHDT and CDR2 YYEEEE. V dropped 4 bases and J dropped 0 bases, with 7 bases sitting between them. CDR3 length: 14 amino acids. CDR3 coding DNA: TGTGCCAGCAGCGGGGGGACAACTAATGAAAAACTGTTTTTT. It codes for CASSGGTTNEKLFF.

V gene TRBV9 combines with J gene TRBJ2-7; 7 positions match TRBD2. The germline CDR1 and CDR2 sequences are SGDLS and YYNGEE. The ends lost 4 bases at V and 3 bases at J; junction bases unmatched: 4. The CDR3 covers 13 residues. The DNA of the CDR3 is TGTGCCAGCAGCTCCACTAGCGACTACGAGCAGTACTTC. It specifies CASSSTSDYEQYF.

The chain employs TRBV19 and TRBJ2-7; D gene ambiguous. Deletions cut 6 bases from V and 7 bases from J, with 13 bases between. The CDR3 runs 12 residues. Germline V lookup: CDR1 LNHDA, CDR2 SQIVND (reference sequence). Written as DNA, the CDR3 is TGTGCCAGTAGCTACGGTTCGGGTGAGCAGTACTTC. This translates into CASSYGSGEQYF.

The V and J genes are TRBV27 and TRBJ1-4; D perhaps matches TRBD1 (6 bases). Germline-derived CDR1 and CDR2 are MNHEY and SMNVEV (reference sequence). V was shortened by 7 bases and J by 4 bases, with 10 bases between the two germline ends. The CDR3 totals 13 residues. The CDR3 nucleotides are TGTGCCAGCAAATCGGACAGTAATGAAAAACTGTTTTTT. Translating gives CASKSDSNEKLFF. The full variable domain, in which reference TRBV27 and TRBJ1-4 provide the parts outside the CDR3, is EAQVTQNPRYLITVTGKKLTVTCSQNMNHEYMSWYRQDPGLGLRQIYYSMNVEVTDKGDVPEGYKVSRKEKRNFPLILESPSPNQTSLYFCASKSDSNEKLFFGSGTQLSVL.

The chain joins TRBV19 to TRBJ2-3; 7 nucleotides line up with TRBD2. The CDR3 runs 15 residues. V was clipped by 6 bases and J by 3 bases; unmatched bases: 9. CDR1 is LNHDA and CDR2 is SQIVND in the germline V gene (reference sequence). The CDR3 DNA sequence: TGTGCCAGTAGGCCTGGGGAGGGACGAACAGATACGCAGTATTTT. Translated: CASRPGEGRTDTQYF.

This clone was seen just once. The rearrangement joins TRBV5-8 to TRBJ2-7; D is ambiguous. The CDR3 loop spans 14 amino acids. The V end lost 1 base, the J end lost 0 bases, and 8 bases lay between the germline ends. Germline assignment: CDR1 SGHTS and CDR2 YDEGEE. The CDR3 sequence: CASSLRLASYEQYF. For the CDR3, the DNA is TGTGCCAGCAGCTTGAGATTAGCCTCCTACGAGCAGTACTTC.

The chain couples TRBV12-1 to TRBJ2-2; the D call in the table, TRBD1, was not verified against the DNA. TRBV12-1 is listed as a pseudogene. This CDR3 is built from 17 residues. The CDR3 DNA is TGTGCCAGCAGCTTTGAGACAGGGGGCGAAAACACCGGGGAGCTGTTTTTT. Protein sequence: CASSFETGGENTGELFF.

CDR3 region: CASSRQGRGQETQYF. In DNA, the CDR3 is TGTGCCAGCAGTAGACAGGGCCGGGGGCAAGAGACCCAGTACTTC. The V gene is TRBV2, the J gene TRBJ2-5, with D possibly TRBD1 on 7 matching bases. The germline CDR1 and CDR2 sequences are SNHLY and FYNNEI. V shed 5 bases and J shed 2 bases, with 15 bases lying between them. The CDR3 is 15 amino acids.

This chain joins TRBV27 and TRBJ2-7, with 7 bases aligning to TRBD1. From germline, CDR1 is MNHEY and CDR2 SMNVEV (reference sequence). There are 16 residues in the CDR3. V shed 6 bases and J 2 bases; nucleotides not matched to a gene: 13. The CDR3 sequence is CASSRFGTDLTYEQYF. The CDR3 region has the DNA TGTGCCAGCAGCCGCTTCGGGACAGATCTAACCTACGAGCAGTACTTC.

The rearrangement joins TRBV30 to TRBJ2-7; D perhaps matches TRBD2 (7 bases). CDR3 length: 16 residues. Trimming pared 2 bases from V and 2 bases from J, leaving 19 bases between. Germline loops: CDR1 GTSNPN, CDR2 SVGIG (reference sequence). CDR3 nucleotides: TGTGCCTGGAGTCCCCCGGGGGGCGGGCCGACCTACGAGCAGTACTTC. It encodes CAWSPPGGGPTYEQYF.

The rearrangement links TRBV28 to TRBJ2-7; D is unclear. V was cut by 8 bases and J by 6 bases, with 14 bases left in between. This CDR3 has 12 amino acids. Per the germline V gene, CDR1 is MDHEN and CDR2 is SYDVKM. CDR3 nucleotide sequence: TGTGCCAGCTCCCCCCGAGCGCGCGAGCAGTACTTC. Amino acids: CASSPRAREQYF. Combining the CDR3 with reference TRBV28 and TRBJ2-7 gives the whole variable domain DVKVTQSSRYLVKRTGEKVFLECVQDMDHENMFWYRQDPGLGLRLIYFSYDVKMKEKGDIPEGYSVSREKKERFSLILESASTNQTSMYLCASSPRAREQYFGPGTRLTVT.

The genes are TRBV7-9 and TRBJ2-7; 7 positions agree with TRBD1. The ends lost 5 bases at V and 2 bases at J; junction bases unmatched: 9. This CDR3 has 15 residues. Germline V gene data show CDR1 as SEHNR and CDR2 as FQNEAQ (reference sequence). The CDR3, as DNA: TGTGCCAGCAGCCACTCTTACAGGGGAGCCTACGAGCAGTACTTC. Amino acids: CASSHSYRGAYEQYF.

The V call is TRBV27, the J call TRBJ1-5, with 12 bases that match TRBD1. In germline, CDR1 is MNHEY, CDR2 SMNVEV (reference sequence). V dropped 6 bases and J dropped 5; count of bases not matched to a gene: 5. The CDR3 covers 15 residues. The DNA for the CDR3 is TGTGCCAGCAGGGCCGGGACAGGGGGCGATCAGCCCCAGCATTTT. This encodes CASRAGTGGDQPQHF.